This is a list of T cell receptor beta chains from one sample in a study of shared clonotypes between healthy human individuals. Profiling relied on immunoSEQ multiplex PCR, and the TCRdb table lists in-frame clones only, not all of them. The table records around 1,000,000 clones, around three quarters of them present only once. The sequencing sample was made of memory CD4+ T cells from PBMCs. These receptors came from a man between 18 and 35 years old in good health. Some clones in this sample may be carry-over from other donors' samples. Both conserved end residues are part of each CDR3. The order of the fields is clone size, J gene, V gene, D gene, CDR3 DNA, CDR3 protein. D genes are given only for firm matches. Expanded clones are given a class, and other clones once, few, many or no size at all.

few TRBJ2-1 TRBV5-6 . TGTGCCAGCAGCCTGCGCTGGGGTGAGCAGTTCTTC CASSLRWGEQFF
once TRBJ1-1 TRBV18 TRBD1 TGTGCCAGCTCACCACTTCCCTTAACAGGGGAGGGTGAAGCTTTCTTT CASSPLPLTGEGEAFF
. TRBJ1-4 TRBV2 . TGTGCCAGCAGTCGAAGGGGGATAGATGAAAAACTGTTTTTT CASSRRGIDEKLFF
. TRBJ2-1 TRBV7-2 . TGTGCCAGCAGCCCTTCGAGAGTCGGGAGATCCAATGAGCAGTTCTTC CASSPSRVGRSNEQFF
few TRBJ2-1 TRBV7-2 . TGTGCCAGCAGCTTAGGGCCCAACAATGAGCAGTTCTTC CASSLGPNNEQFF
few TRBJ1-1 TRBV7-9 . TGTGCCAGCAGCTTGCTTGGGGAACACACTGAAGCTTTCTTT CASSLLGEHTEAFF
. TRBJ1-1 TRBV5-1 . TGCGCCAGCAGCTTGGTGGCGGGGAGCACTGAAGCTTTCTTT CASSLVAGSTEAFF
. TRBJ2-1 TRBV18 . TGTGCCAGCTCACTATCGACTCGGAATGAGCAGTTCTTC CASSLSTRNEQFF
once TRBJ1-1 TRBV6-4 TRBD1 TGTGCCAGCAGAGACACCGGGACAGGAGATAACACTGAAGCTTTCTTT CASRDTGTGDNTEAFF
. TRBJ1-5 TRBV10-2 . TGCGCCAGCAGTGAGTTAAGGGAAGGACAGCCCCAGCATTTT CASSELREGQPQHF
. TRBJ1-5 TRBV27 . TGTGCCAGCAGTCCAGGGGCCCCAGGGGCCCAGCATTTT CASSPGAPGAQHF
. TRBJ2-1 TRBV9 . TGTGCCAGCAGCGTAGGACTACCTTCCAATGAGCAGTTCTTC CASSVGLPSNEQFF
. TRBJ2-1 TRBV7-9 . TGTGCCAGCAGCCCGGGGACGCCGGCCATACTTTCCAATGAGCAGTTCTTC CASSPGTPAILSNEQFF
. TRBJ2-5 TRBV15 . TGTGCCACCAGCGGGGGAAGAGGGACCTTTCAAGAGACCCAGTACTTC CATSGGRGTFQETQYF
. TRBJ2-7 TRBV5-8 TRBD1 TGTGCCAGCAGGAAGACAGGGGGCTCCTACGAGCAGTACTTC CASRKTGGSYEQYF
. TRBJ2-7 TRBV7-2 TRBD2 TGTGCCAGCAGCGCGCTAGCGGGAGGGCCCTACGAGCAGTACTTC CASSALAGGPYEQYF
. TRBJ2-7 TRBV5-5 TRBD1 TGTGCCAGCAGCTTGGCCCTGACAGGGGCCTACGAGCAGTACTTC CASSLALTGAYEQYF
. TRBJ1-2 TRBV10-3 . TGTGCCATCAGCCCGGGAGATGGCTACACCTTC CAISPGDGYTF
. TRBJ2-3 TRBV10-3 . TGTGCCATCAGTTATTCAGATACGCAGTATTTT CAISYSDTQYF
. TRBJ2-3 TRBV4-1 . TGCGCCAGCCAGAGGAGTAGCACAGATACGCAGTATTTT CASQRSSTDTQYF
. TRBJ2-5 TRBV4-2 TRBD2 TGTGCCAGCAGCCAAGGTGTAGCGGGAGGCGGAGGTCGAGAGACCCAGTACTTC CASSQGVAGGGGRETQYF
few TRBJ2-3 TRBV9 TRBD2 TGTGCCAGCAGCGTAGATCCGGGAGTAGATGGGGAGGGAGATACGCAGTATTTT CASSVDPGVDGEGDTQYF
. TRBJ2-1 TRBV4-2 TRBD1 TGTGCCAGCAGCCAAGATCCTTGGGGGACAGGGGGGAGAGGGGAGCAGTTCTTC CASSQDPWGTGGRGEQFF
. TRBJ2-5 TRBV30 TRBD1 TGTGCCTGGAGAAAGTTACAGGGGGACCTCCAAGAGACCCAGTACTTC CAWRKLQGDLQETQYF
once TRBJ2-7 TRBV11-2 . TGTGCCAGCAGCTCCCAGGGGGGTTTCTACGAGCAGTACTTC CASSSQGGFYEQYF
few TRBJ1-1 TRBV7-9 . TGTGCCAGCAGCTTAGAAAGGGGAACTGAAGCTTTCTTT CASSLERGTEAFF
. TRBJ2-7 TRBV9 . TGTGCCAGCAGCGTAGACAAGGACGAGCAGTACTTC CASSVDKDEQYF
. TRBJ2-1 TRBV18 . TGTGCCAGCTCACCACCGGGTTCCGCCCAAAGATACAATGAGCAGTTCTTC CASSPPGSAQRYNEQFF
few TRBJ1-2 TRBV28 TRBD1 TGTGCCAGCAGTTTAGAGGGACAGGGAAGAGGTGGCTACACCTTC CASSLEGQGRGGYTF
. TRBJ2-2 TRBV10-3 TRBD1 TGTGCCATCGGACAGGAGAGGAACACCGGGGAGCTGTTTTTT CAIGQERNTGELFF
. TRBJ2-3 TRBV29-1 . TGCAGCGTTGAAGGGGGGCGTGGGACAGATACGCAGTATTTT CSVEGGRGTDTQYF
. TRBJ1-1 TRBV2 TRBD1 TGTGCCAGCAGCCCCGGACAGGGGAGGACGACTGAAGCTTTCTTT CASSPGQGRTTEAFF
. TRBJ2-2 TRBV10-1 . TGCGCCAGCAGCCGGGACCCTAACACCGGGGAGCTGTTTTTT CASSRDPNTGELFF
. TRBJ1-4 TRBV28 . TGTGCCAGCAGTTTGCAGAATGAAAAACTGTTTTTT CASSLQNEKLFF
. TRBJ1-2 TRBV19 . TGTGCCACGAGGGAAGACTATGGCTACACCTTC CATREDYGYTF
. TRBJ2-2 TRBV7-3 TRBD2 TGTGCCAGCAATGAAGCGGGAGGAACGAACACCGGGGAGCTGTTTTTT CASNEAGGTNTGELFF
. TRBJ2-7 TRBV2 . TGTGCCAGCAGATTGACAAGGCCCGAGCAGTACTTC CASRLTRPEQYF
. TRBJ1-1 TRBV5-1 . TGCGCCAGCAGCTTGGCACAGCTCGGGGTTGGCACTGAAGCTTTCTTT CASSLAQLGVGTEAFF
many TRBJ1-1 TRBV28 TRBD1 TGTGCCAGCAGTCCGGGGCACAGGGGGCCGGGGGCTGAAGCTTTCTTT CASSPGHRGPGAEAFF
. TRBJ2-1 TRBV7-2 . TGTGCCAGCAGCTTAGTGTCTACCTCTGGTAGTGAGCAGTTCTTC CASSLVSTSGSEQFF
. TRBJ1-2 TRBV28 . TGTGCCAGCGTTAGCACGGGGGATAACTATGGCTACACCTTC CASVSTGDNYGYTF
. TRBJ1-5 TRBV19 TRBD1 TGTGCCAGTAGTAGGACAGGGGGATACGGTCAGCCCCAGCATTTT CASSRTGGYGQPQHF
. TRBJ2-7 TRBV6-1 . TGTGCCAGCAGTGCAACAGGGGACTTCTACGAGCAGTACTTC CASSATGDFYEQYF
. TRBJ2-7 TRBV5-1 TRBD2 TGCGCCAGCAGCCATCTAGCGGGAGGACCATCTAACTACGAGCAGTACTTC CASSHLAGGPSNYEQYF
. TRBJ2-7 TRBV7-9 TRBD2 TGTGCCAGCAGCTTAGGGGCGGGAGGGCCCTCCGAGCAGTACTTC CASSLGAGGPSEQYF
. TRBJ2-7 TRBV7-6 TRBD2 TGTGCCAGCAGCTCCTTAGCGGGGTCTGGGGAGCAGTACTTC CASSSLAGSGEQYF
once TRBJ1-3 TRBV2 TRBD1 TGTGCCAGCAGTGCACAGGGGATCGGAAACACCATATATTTT CASSAQGIGNTIYF
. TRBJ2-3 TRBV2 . TGTGCCAGCAGTTTTGACCGAGGGACAGATACGCAGTATTTT CASSFDRGTDTQYF
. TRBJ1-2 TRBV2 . TGTGCCAGCGTACTTGAGATAAAGGACTATGGCTACACCTTC CASVLEIKDYGYTF
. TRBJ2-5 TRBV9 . TGTGCCAGCAGCGGATCGACTAGTTCTGAGACCCAGTACTTC CASSGSTSSETQYF
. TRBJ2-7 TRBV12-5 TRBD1 TGTGCTAGTGGTTTGGGAACCGGGACAGGACATTACGAGCAGTACTTC CASGLGTGTGHYEQYF
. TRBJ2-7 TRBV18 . TGTGCCAGCTCACCACCAAGTCAGGGGCGGGACGAGCAGTACTTC CASSPPSQGRDEQYF
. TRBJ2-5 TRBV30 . TGTGCCTGGGATTTTGGAGGGCCCCAAGAGACCCAGTACTTC CAWDFGGPQETQYF
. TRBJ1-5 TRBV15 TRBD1 TGTGCCACCAGCGGAAGACAGGGGCAGCCCCAGCATTTT CATSGRQGQPQHF
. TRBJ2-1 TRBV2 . TGTGCCAAGGCATCCTACAATGAGCAGTTCTTC CAKASYNEQFF
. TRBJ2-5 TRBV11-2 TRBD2 TGTGCCAGCAGCCGGGGGACTAGCGGGAGGGAAGAGACCCAGTACTTC CASSRGTSGREETQYF
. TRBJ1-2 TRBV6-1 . TGTGCCAGCAGTGAGGCAGGGATAGACACCTTC CASSEAGIDTF
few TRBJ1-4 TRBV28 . TGTGCCAGCAGTCAAGAAGCCCGCCAACTGTTTTTT CASSQEARQLFF
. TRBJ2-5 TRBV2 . TGTGCCAGCGGGCCCAACCGAGGGGAGACCCAGTACTTC CASGPNRGETQYF